The 27 T cell receptor beta chains presented below share a single source sample, sequenced in a study of beta chain features in type 1 diabetes. Sequencing targeted expressed TCRB transcripts, as all isolated RNA had been reverse transcribed. Sequencing was performed with immunoSEQ multiplex PCR; in TCRdb, only in-frame clones are kept and a portion is missing. The top ten clones hold under 0.04% of a sample with 400,000 to 500,000 clones, more than 11% of them seen once. Material: naive CD4+ T cells from blood. The receptors originated from a young man in good health.

The table lists this clone with a few counts. J is TRBJ1-6 and V is TRBV6-5; maybe TRBD1 (6 bases). V lost 7 bases and J lost 6, with 16 bases in between. CDR3 length: 15 amino acids. In germline, CDR1 is MNHEY, CDR2 SVGAGI. The CDR3 is CASTRGGLVNSPLHF. Here the CDR3 DNA reads TGTGCCAGCACCCGGGGGGGCTTGGTTAATTCACCCCTCCACTTT.

The sample holds a few counts of this clone. This chain uses TRBV4-1 with TRBJ2-7; no definite D call. Germline V gene data show CDR1 as MGHRA and CDR2 as YSYEKL. Trimming removed 1 base from V and 1 base from J, with 11 bases in between. This CDR3 is 15 amino acids long. The chain's CDR3 is CASSQVLLPSYEQYV. The CDR3 DNA reads as TGCGCCAGCAGCCAAGTGCTGCTCCCTTCCTACGAGCAGTACGTC.

The CDR3 spells CASSPRDSGYTF. DNA of the CDR3: TGTGCCAGCAGCCCAAGGGATTCGGGCTACACCTTC. The rearrangement links TRBV7-2 to TRBJ1-2; D is unclear. Per germline, CDR1 SGHTA and CDR2 FQGNSA. V lost 5 bases and J lost 8, with 12 bases in between. This CDR3 is 12 amino acids long.

This clone came up a few times. The gene calls are TRBV13 and TRBJ2-7, with 9 bases that match TRBD1. The CDR3 has 13 amino acids. The trim removed 4 bases at V and 4 bases at J, leaving 2 bases unmatched. The germline gives CDR1 PRHDT, CDR2 FYEKMQ (reference sequence). CDR3 nucleotide sequence: TGTGCCAGCAGCTGGACAGGGGCGTACGAGCAGTACTTC. Translating it yields CASSWTGAYEQYF.

The chain uses TRBV19 and TRBJ1-1; a possible D gene is TRBD1 (5 bases). Germline lookup yields CDR1 LNHDA and CDR2 SQIVND (reference sequence). The V gene lost 5 bases and the J gene lost 1 base, with 11 bases spanning the gap. The CDR3 totals 14 residues. CDR3 DNA sequence: TGTGCCAGTAGTCCCCAGGGACCGAACACTGAAGCTTTCTTT. It yields the protein CASSPQGPNTEAFF.

J is TRBJ2-1 and V is TRBV7-8; no firm D call. This CDR3 region has 11 residues. Germline CDR1 SGHVS, CDR2 FQNEAQ. V was shortened by 5 bases and J by 9 bases, with 8 bases between the two germline ends. In DNA form, the CDR3 reads TGTGCCAGCAGCCCCGCCGGTGAGCAGTTCTTC. Translation: CASSPAGEQFF.

The V and J genes are TRBV10-2 and TRBJ2-3; no definite D call. Trimming left V 4 bases short and J 2 bases short, with 10 bases between. Looked up from germline, CDR1 is WSHSY and CDR2 is SAAADI. CDR3 size: 14 residues. The CDR3 nucleotides read TGCGCCAGCAGTGGCGGCAGAACCACAGATACGCAGTATTTT. Its translation is CASSGGRTTDTQYF.

Points on this clone: The same CDR3 also results from other DNA sequences found in this sample. The chain carries TRBV9 and TRBJ2-1; possibly TRBD1 for D (5 bases). Trimming shortened V by 1 base and J by 8 bases, and 10 bases separated the two germline ends. CDR1 and CDR2 (germline): SGDLS, YYNGEE. This CDR3 is 13 amino acids long. CDR3 nucleotides: TGTGCCAGCAGCGTAAGCGCCAGGGATGAGCAGTTCTTC. It specifies CASSVSARDEQFF.

This clone appeared a few times. This chain joins TRBV4-1 and TRBJ2-4, with TRBD1 matching over 10 bases. The CDR3 totals 14 residues. The germline V gene has CDR1 MGHRA and CDR2 YSYEKL. With 1 base clipped from V and 7 bases from J, the junction kept 1 base outside the gene matches. CDR3 in DNA: TGCGCCAGCAGCCAAGGACAGGGGGCTAACATTCAGTACTTC. Amino acid sequence: CASSQGQGANIQYF.

This clone was observed a few times. This chain uses TRBV29-1 with TRBJ1-4, with 10 bases fitting TRBD1. This CDR3 contains 16 residues. Germline trimming cut 4 bases from V and 4 bases from J; bases unmatched to any gene: 9. Germline V CDR1 and CDR2: SQVTM, ANQGSEA. CDR3 sequence reads: CSVGPTGTGVNEKLFF. For the CDR3, the DNA is TGCAGCGTTGGCCCGACCGGGACAGGGGTTAATGAAAAACTGTTTTTT.

The chain couples TRBV10-3 to TRBJ2-3, with 8 bases lining up with TRBD2. Per germline, CDR1 ENHRY and CDR2 SYGVKD. J was trimmed by 3 bases and V by 4 bases; bases with no gene match: 6. The CDR3 is made up of 15 amino acids. The CDR3 DNA reads TGTGCCATCAGTGGCAGGGCGGGGGGAACAGATACGCAGTATTTT. Translation: CAISGRAGGTDTQYF.

This clone was picked up a small number of times. This rearrangement joins TRBV5-4 to TRBJ1-3; D not resolved. V gave up 4 bases and J gave up 8 bases, with 7 bases separating them. The CDR3 length is 11 residues. Per germline, CDR1 SGHNT and CDR2 YYREEE (reference sequence). The CDR3 bases are TGTGCCAGCAGCCGCGGAGACACCATATATTTT. Amino acid sequence: CASSRGDTIYF.

This clone appeared a few times. The chain links TRBV6-8 to TRBJ2-7; D is perhaps TRBD1 (5 bases). The CDR3 is 15 residues long. Trimming pared 0 bases from V and 0 bases from J, leaving 9 bases between. Germline CDR1 and CDR2: MNHGY and SAAAGT. The CDR3 loop reads CASSYSRGGSYEQYV. In DNA form, the CDR3 reads TGTGCCAGCAGTTACTCTAGGGGCGGCTCCTACGAGCAGTACGTC.

This clone was observed a few times. Other DNA sequences within the sample encode an identical CDR3. The chain joins TRBV18 to TRBJ1-4; D not resolved. The V gene's germline CDR1 is KGHSH and CDR2 LQKENI. V lost 1 base to trimming and J lost 2 bases, with 5 bases between them. The CDR3 runs to 14 residues. CDR3 loop: CASSPQGTNEKLFF. CDR3 nucleotide sequence: TGTGCCAGCTCACCACAAGGGACTAATGAAAAACTGTTTTTT.

This clone was seen more than once but under ten times. The chain employs TRBV5-4 and TRBJ2-1; D gene unclear. V was cut by 0 bases and J by 12 bases, with 7 bases left in between. The germline CDR1 and CDR2 sequences are SGHNT and YYREEE (reference sequence). The CDR3 has 11 residues. This CDR3 reads CASSLGLRQFF. In nucleotides, the CDR3 is TGTGCCAGCAGCTTGGGACTGCGGCAGTTCTTC.

V and J are TRBV27 and TRBJ2-3; weak D call: TRBD2 (5 bases). The length of the CDR3 is 15 residues. The germline V and J ends were trimmed by 5 bases and 3 bases, with 15 bases remaining between them. Germline CDR1 is MNHEY and CDR2 is SMNVEV (reference sequence). The CDR3 sequence: CASSEIGLRTDTQYF. CDR3 in DNA: TGTGCCAGCAGTGAGATCGGACTGAGGACAGATACGCAGTATTTT.

The chain uses TRBV7-2 and TRBJ2-7, with D perhaps matching TRBD1 or TRBD2 (5 bases each). V lost 5 bases, J lost 3 bases, and 17 bases lay in between. Germline CDR1 is SGHTA and CDR2 is FQGNSA. This CDR3 has 15 residues. This CDR3 is CASSVRDDGLYEQYV. DNA of the CDR3: TGTGCCAGCAGCGTCCGGGACGACGGCCTCTACGAGCAGTACGTC.

This clone was seen just once. This could be a read error, since a much larger clone is one nucleotide away. The chain couples TRBV7-8 to TRBJ2-3, with D uncertain. Looked up from germline, CDR1 is SGHVS and CDR2 is FQNEAQ. The V and J ends lost 2 bases and 0 bases respectively, with 6 bases between them. CDR3 length: 14 residues. CDR3 loop: CASSLTASTDTQYF. The CDR3 DNA reads as TGTGCCAGCAGCTTAACAGCTAGCACAGATACGCAGTATTTT.

This clone has a handful of counts. This chain joins TRBV7-2 and TRBJ2-5, with 10 bases identical to TRBD1. V shed 3 bases and J 4 bases; nucleotides not matched to a gene: 2. The germline CDR1 and CDR2 sequences are SGHTA and FQGNSA. This CDR3 is built from 14 residues. The CDR3 sequence: CASSFRDRGETQYF. The CDR3 DNA is TGTGCCAGCAGCTTCCGGGACAGGGGAGAGACCCAGTACTTC.

The V gene is TRBV6-5, the J gene TRBJ2-1; TRBD2 agrees at 8 bases. Germline V gene sequence: CDR1 MNHEY, CDR2 SVGAGI. The CDR3 is 12 residues long. Germline trimming cut 6 bases from V and 6 bases from J; bases unmatched to any gene: 1. The CDR3 is CASSREGNEQFF. CDR3 nucleotide sequence: TGTGCCAGCAGCCGGGAGGGCAATGAGCAGTTCTTC.

This clone was seen a handful of times. The CDR3 is CASSLVPSGHGYF. The CDR3 coding sequence is TGTGCCAGCAGCTTAGTTCCCTCGGGGCATGGATACTTC. This chain links TRBV7-2 with TRBJ2-4; tentatively, D is TRBD1 or TRBD2 (5 bases each). The CDR3 is 13 residues long. Germline lookup yields CDR1 SGHTA and CDR2 FQGNSA. Trimming removed 1 base from V and 16 bases from J, with 17 bases in between.

The chain recombines TRBV2 with TRBJ2-1; D possibly corresponds to TRBD1 (7 bases). V was clipped by 6 bases and J by 7 bases, with 19 bases between them. Germline assignment: CDR1 SNHLY and CDR2 FYNNEI. The CDR3 length is 15 residues. The CDR3 region has the DNA TGTGCCAGCAGGCCAGGGGGGCTCTTCTCTAATGAGCAGTTCTTC. This encodes CASRPGGLFSNEQFF. The full variable domain, its missing parts supplied by reference TRBV2 and TRBJ2-1, is EPEVTQTPSHQVTQMGQEVILRCVPISNHLYFYWYRQILGQKVEFLVSFYNNEISEKSEIFDDQFSVERPDGSNFTLKIRSTKLEDSAMYFCASRPGGLFSNEQFFGPGTRLTVL.

The V gene is TRBV9, the J gene TRBJ1-6; 10 bases are a match to TRBD1. The CDR3 covers 15 residues. J gave up 9 bases and V 1 base, and 4 bases lay outside the gene matches. CDR1 and CDR2 from the germline V gene are SGDLS and YYNGEE. The CDR3 region is CASSVSGTGVSPLHF. The CDR3 coding sequence is TGTGCCAGCAGCGTAAGCGGGACAGGGGTTTCACCCCTCCACTTT.

V is TRBV27 and J is TRBJ2-2; D is unclear. The CDR3 totals 12 residues. Trimming cost V 3 bases and J 6 bases, with 5 bases left between them. Germline V gene sequence: CDR1 MNHEY, CDR2 SMNVEV (reference sequence). This CDR3 reads CASSFWAGELFF. The CDR3 region has the DNA TGTGCCAGCAGTTTCTGGGCCGGGGAGCTGTTTTTT.

This clone was picked up a small number of times. The genes are TRBV9 and TRBJ2-5; D not certain. The CDR3 covers 16 residues. V lost 2 bases and J 0 bases, leaving 14 bases between the germline ends. Germline V CDR1 and CDR2: SGDLS, YYNGEE. The CDR3, as DNA: TGTGCCAGCAGCGTCGCCCCGTACAGTAACCAAGAGACCCAGTACTTC. Its protein product is CASSVAPYSNQETQYF.

In its sample, this clone was seen a few times. The gene calls are TRBV7-2 and TRBJ2-5, with a weak D call TRBD2 (6 bases). The CDR3 sequence is 14 residues long. CDR1 and CDR2 (germline): SGHTA, FQGNSA. Trimming pared 8 bases from V and 2 bases from J, leaving 15 bases between. Here the CDR3 reads CASVLGGGQETQYF. The CDR3 nucleotides read TGTGCCAGCGTCCTGGGGGGTGGGCAAGAGACCCAGTACTTC.

In its sample, this clone was seen a few times. CDR3 DNA sequence: TGTGCCAGCAGTGGTCGGGACAGAGAAACAGATACGCAGTATTTT. It codes for CASSGRDRETDTQYF. The chain links TRBV2 to TRBJ2-3; 7 bases are a match to TRBD1. This CDR3 is built from 15 residues. Germline CDR1 reads SNHLY; CDR2 reads FYNNEI. V was pared by 4 bases and J by 3 bases, with 7 bases of the junction left unmatched.